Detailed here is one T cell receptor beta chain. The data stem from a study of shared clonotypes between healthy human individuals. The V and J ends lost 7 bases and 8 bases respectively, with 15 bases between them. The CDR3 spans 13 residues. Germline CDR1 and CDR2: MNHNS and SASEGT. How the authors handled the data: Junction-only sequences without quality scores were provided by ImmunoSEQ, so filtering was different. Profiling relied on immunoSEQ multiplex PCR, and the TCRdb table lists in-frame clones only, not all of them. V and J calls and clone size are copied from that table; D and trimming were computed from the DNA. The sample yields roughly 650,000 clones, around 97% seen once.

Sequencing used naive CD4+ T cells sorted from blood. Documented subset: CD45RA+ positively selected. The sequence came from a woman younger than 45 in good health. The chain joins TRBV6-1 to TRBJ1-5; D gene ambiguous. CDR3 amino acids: CASNSPGGKPQHF. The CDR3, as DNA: TGTGCCAGCAATTCCCCTGGCGGGAAGCCCCAGCATTTT.